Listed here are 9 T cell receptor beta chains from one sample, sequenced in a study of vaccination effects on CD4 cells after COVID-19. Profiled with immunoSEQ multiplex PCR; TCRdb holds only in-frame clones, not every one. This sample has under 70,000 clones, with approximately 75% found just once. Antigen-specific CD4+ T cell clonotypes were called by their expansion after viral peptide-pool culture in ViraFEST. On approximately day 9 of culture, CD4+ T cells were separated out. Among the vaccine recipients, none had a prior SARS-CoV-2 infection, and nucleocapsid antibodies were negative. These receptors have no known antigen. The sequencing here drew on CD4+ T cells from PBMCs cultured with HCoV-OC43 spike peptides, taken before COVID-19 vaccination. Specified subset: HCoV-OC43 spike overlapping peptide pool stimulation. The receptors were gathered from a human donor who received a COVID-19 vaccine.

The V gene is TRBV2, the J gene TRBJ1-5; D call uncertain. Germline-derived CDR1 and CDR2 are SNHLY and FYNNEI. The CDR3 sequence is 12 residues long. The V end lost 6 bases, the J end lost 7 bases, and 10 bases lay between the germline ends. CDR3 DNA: TGTGCCAGCAGGGGAGAGGGCCAGCCCCAGCATTTT. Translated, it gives CASRGEGQPQHF.

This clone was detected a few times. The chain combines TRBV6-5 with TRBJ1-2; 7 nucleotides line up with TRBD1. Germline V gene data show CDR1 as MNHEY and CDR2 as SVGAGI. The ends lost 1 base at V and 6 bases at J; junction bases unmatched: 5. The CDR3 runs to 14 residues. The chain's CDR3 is CASSYYRGIDGYTF. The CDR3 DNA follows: TGTGCCAGCAGTTACTACAGGGGTATTGATGGCTACACCTTC.

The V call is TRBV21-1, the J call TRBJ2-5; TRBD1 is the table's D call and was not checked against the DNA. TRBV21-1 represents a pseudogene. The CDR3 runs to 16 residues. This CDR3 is CASSKDTTGAKKTQYF. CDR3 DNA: TGTGCCAGCAGCAAAGATACGACAGGGGCCAAGAAGACCCAGTACTTC.

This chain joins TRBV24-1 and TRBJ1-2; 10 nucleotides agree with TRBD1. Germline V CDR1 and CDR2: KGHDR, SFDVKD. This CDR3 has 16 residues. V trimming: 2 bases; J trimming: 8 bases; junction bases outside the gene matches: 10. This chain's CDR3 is CATSDSTGGADGGYTF. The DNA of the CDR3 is TGTGCCACCAGTGATTCGACAGGGGGCGCAGATGGCGGCTACACCTTC.

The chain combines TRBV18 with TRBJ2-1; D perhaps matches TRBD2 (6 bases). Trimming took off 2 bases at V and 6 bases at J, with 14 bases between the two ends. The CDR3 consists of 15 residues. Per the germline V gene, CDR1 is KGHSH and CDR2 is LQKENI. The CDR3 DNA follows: TGTGCCAGCTCACCATCGGCGGGGTCTATCAATGAGCAGTTCTTC. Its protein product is CASSPSAGSINEQFF.

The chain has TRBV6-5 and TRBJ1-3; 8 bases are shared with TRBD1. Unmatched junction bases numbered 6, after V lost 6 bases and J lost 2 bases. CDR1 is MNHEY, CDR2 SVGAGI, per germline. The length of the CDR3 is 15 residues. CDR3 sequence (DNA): TGTGCCAGCAGCCCACTACAGGGGGCTGGAAACACCATATATTTT. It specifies CASSPLQGAGNTIYF.

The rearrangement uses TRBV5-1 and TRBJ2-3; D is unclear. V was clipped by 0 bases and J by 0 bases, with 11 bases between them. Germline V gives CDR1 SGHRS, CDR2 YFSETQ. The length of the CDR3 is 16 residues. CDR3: CASSLVPGTSTDTQYF. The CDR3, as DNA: TGCGCCAGCAGCTTGGTTCCAGGTACAAGCACAGATACGCAGTATTTT.

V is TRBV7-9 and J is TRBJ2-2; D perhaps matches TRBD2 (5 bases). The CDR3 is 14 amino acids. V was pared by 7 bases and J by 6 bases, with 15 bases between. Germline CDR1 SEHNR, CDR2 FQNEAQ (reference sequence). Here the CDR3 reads CASIPRTYAGELFF. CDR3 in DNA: TGTGCCAGCATCCCCAGGACTTACGCCGGGGAGCTGTTTTTT.

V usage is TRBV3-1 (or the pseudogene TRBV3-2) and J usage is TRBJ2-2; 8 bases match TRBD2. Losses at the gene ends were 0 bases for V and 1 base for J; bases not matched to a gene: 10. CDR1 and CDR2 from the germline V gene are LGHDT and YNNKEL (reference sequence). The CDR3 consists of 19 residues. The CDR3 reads CASSQDAIGLAENTGELFF. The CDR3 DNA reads TGTGCCAGCAGCCAAGATGCTATTGGACTAGCTGAGAACACCGGGGAGCTGTTTTTT.